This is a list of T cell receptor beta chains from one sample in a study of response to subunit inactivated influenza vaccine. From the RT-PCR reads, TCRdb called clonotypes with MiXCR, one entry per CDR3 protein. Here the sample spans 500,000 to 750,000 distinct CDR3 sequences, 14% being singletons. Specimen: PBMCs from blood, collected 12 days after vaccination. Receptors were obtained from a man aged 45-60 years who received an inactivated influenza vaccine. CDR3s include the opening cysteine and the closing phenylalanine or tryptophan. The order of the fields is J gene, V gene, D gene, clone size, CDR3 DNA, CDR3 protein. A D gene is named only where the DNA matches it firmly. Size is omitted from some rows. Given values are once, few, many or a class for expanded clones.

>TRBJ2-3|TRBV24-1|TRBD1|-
TGTGCCACCAGTGATCCGCACAGGGGGCGATCCACAGATACGCAGTATTTT
CATSDPHRGRSTDTQYF
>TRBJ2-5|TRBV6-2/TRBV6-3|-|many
TGTGCCAGCAGTTACCCGAGGAGGGGGCAAGAGACCCAGTACTTC
CASSYPRRGQETQYF
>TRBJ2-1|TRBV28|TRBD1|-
TGTGCCAGCAGTTTTGACAGGGTAGCGAATGAGCAGTTCTTC
CASSFDRVANEQFF
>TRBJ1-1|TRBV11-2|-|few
TGTGCCAGCAGCTTAGGTAATCTGTGGGACACTGAAGCTTTCTTT
CASSLGNLWDTEAFF
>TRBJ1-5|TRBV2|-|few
TGTGCCAGCAGGGCGGTTATTACTCAGCCCCAGCATTTT
CASRAVITQPQHF
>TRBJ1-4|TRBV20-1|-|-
TGCAGTGCTAGTGGGGTAACTAATGAAAAACTGTTTTTT
CSASGVTNEKLFF
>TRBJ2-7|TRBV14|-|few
TGTGCCAGCAGCCAAGTCGTAGGGACGGCCTACGAGCAGTACTTC
CASSQVVGTAYEQYF
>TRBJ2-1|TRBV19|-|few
TGTGCCAGTAGTATAAGGAAGCGGGACAATGAGCAGTTCTTC
CASSIRKRDNEQFF
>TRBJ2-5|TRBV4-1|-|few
TGCGCCAGCAGCCAAAGGTGGGACTTTAGACGAGAGACCCAGTACTTC
CASSQRWDFRRETQYF
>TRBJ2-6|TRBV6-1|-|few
TGTGCCAGCAGTCTGGTCGCAGGGAGCTCTGGGGCCAACGTCCTGACTTTC
CASSLVAGSSGANVLTF
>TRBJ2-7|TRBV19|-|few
TGTGCCAGTATGGGCGAATCCTACGAGCAGTACTTC
CASMGESYEQYF
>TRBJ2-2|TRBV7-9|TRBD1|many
TGTGCCAGCACGTCAGGGGGCCTCAACACCGGGGAGCTGTTTTTT
CASTSGGLNTGELFF
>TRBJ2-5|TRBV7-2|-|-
TGTGCCAGCAGCTTCCGGAGGGAGGTCGGCGAGACCCAGTACTTC
CASSFRREVGETQYF
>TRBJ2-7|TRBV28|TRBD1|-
TGTGCCAGCAGTACTATTATGAAGGGGGCATCCTACGAGCAGTACTTC
CASSTIMKGASYEQYF
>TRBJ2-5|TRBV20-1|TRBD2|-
TGCAGTGCTAGAATGGCCAGCGGGAGTTCTGAGACCCAGTACTTC
CSARMASGSSETQYF
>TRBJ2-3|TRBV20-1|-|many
TGCAGTGCTAGCCGCCAACTAACTCCCACAGATACGCAGTATTTT
CSASRQLTPTDTQYF
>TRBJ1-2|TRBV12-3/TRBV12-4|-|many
TGTGCCAGCAGTACCAGGGATCTTAACTATGGCTACACCTTC
CASSTRDLNYGYTF
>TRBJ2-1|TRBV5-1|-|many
TGCGCCAGCAGCTTGGGACAATCGGACCAAGAGCAGTTCTTC
CASSLGQSDQEQFF
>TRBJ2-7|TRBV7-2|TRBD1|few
TGTGCCAGCAGCTTAGTTACTAGGACAGGCTACGAGCAGTACTTC
CASSLVTRTGYEQYF
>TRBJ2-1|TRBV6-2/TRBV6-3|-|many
TGTGCCAGCAGTTCGGACCCCCGCCCTTTATACAATGAGCAGTTCTTC
CASSSDPRPLYNEQFF
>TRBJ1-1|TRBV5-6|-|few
TGTGCCAGCAGCTTGAGGGTGGGGGGGCAGAGGAACACTGAAGCTTTCTTT
CASSLRVGGQRNTEAFF
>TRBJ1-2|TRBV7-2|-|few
TGTGCCAGCAGCTTAGCGGCAGGGGAAGTCTATGGCTACACCTTC
CASSLAAGEVYGYTF